These 5 T cell receptor beta chains were all obtained from the same sample, sequenced in a study of shared clonotypes between healthy human individuals. Terminally differentiated effector memory CD45RA+ cells were excluded from the naive CD8 cells, which were CD45RO-negative and positively selected for CCR7. Libraries were prepared by immunoSEQ multiplex PCR; TCRdb keeps only in-frame clonotypes and omits some of them. Counted here are about 2 million clones, about 95% occurring once; the ten biggest clones make up approximately 1.2%. Source material: naive CD8+ T cells sorted from blood. All receptors derive from a man aged 18 to 35 in good health.

This clone was seen just once. The chain has TRBV2 and TRBJ2-1; 7 bases agree with TRBD2. The CDR3 totals 16 residues. After removal of 7 bases from V and 5 bases from J, the junction contained 14 bases not matched to a gene. Germline V gene data show CDR1 as SNHLY and CDR2 as FYNNEI. The CDR3 DNA reads as TGTGCCAGCAATTGGGACCCGGGACTACCGAACAATGAGCAGTTCTTC. Translation: CASNWDPGLPNNEQFF.

This clone was recorded only once. The chain links TRBV7-9 to TRBJ2-2, with 7 bases identical to TRBD1. Germline-derived CDR1 and CDR2 are SEHNR and FQNEAQ (reference sequence). The CDR3 runs to 15 residues. Losses at the gene ends were 5 bases for V and 4 bases for J; bases not matched to a gene: 7. CDR3 in DNA: TGTGCCAGCAGCCAAACAGGGGTGCGCACCGGGGAGCTGTTTTTT. This gives the protein CASSQTGVRTGELFF.

On this clone: In the same sample, other DNA sequences code for this CDR3. The V call is TRBV6-5, the J call TRBJ2-7; 11 nucleotides line up with TRBD1. The trim removed 4 bases at V and 1 base at J, leaving 3 bases unmatched. This CDR3 comprises 15 residues. Germline loops: CDR1 MNHEY, CDR2 SVGAGI. The CDR3 loop reads CASSLGTGGSYEQYF. The CDR3 bases are TGTGCCAGCAGTTTAGGGACAGGGGGGTCCTACGAGCAGTACTTC.

The chain carries TRBV13 and TRBJ2-5, with 7 bases lining up with TRBD2. Germline trimming cut 5 bases from V and 5 bases from J; bases unmatched to any gene: 11. CDR3 length equals 15 residues. The germline V gene has CDR1 PRHDT and CDR2 FYEKMQ (reference sequence). DNA for the CDR3: TGTGCCAGCAGCCTCGGGACTACTGGGTGGGAGACCCAGTACTTC. It is translated as CASSLGTTGWETQYF.

This sequence joins TRBV7-8 and TRBJ2-1; D gene unclear. Germline CDR1 SGHVS, CDR2 FQNEAQ. The CDR3 consists of 13 residues. Trimming stripped 5 bases from V and 8 bases from J, with 13 bases between. The DNA of the CDR3 is TGTGCCAGCAGCCCCCCATGGGGTGATGAGCAGTTCTTC. As protein: CASSPPWGDEQFF.